The clone carrying this T cell receptor (beta chain) has more than one count but fewer than ten. Its antigen is not known. It was at deep level that the assay was run. Clones were sequenced by immunoSEQ multiplex PCR, and TCRdb holds only the in-frame ones, with some missing. The repertoire holds some 900,000 clones, with 70% to 85% as singletons. This record comes from a study of shared clonotypes between healthy human individuals. Study observations and caveats: Among donors, clonotype sharing was expected to be affected by sequencing depth.

The authors divided CD4+ cells into CD45RA+ naive and CD45RA-negative memory subsets. The CDR3 loop spans 14 amino acids. Trimming stripped 2 bases from V and 3 bases from J, with 11 bases between. CDR1 is MGHRA and CDR2 is YSYEKL in the germline V gene. The chain uses TRBV4-1 and TRBJ2-7; D is uncertain. Sample: memory CD4+ T cells sorted from blood. As for subset: CD45RA-negative fraction. This clonotype was obtained from a man between 18 and 29 years old in good health. CDR3 protein: CASSQSTRNYEQYF. Written as DNA, the CDR3 is TGCGCCAGCAGCCAATCGACTCGGAACTACGAGCAGTACTTC.